This entry concerns a single T cell receptor (beta chain). Germline V lookup: CDR1 MNHEY, CDR2 SVGAGI. V lost 7 bases, J lost 2 bases, and 15 bases lay in between. This CDR3 is 14 amino acids long. Method: immunoSEQ multiplex PCR; TCRdb's copy keeps in-frame clones and lacks some. The data show 30,000 to 40,000 clones, about 85% seen once. The sample belongs to a study of control samples from healthy donors and cancer patients. The TCR comes from a woman in her 40s with lung cancer. This chain connects TRBV6-5 to TRBJ2-7; D gene uncertain. The material sequenced was PBMCs. CDR3 amino acids: CASIPTRQTYEQYF. CDR3 coding DNA: TGTGCCAGCATACCGACACGACAAACCTACGAGCAGTACTTC.